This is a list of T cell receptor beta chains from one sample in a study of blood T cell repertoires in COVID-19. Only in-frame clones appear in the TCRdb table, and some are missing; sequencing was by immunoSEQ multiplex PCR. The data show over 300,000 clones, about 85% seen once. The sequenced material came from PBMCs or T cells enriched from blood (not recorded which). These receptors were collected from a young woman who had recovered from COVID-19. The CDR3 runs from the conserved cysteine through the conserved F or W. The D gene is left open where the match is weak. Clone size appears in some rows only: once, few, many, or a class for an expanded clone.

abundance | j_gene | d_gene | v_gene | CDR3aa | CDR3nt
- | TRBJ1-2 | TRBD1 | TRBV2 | CASTLGTANYGYTF | TGTGCCAGCACCCTAGGGACAGCTAACTATGGCTACACCTTC
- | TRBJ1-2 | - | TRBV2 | CASNASPGVNYGYTF | TGTGCCAGCAACGCCTCCCCGGGGGTTAACTATGGCTACACCTTC
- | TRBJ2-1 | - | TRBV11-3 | CASSGGPSYNEQFF | TGTGCCAGCAGCGGGGGCCCCTCCTACAATGAGCAGTTCTTC
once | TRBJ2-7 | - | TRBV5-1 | CASSLGQGGYEQYF | TGCGCCAGCAGCTTGGGGCAGGGGGGCTACGAGCAGTACTTC
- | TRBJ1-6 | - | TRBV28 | CASRDTNSPLHF | TGTGCCAGTCGGGATACTAATTCACCCCTCCACTTT
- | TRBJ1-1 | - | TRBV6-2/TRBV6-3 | CASSYLGNTEAFF | TGTGCCAGCAGTTACTTGGGCAACACTGAAGCTTTCTTT
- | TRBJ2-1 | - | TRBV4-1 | CASSKRAYNEQFF | TGCGCCAGCAGCAAACGGGCCTACAATGAGCAGTTCTTC
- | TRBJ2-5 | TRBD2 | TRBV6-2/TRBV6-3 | CASSLLGGGQETQYF | TGTGCCAGCAGCCTACTGGGGGGGGGACAAGAGACCCAGTACTTC
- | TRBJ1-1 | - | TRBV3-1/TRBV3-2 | CASSRQEQNTEAFF | TGTGCCAGCAGCCGACAGGAACAGAACACTGAAGCTTTCTTT
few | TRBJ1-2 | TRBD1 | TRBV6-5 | CASSYLRTGGGYGYTF | TGTGCCAGCAGTTACTTACGGACAGGGGGCGGCTATGGCTACACCTTC
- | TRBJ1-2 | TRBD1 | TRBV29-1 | CSVPPGQGADYGYTF | TGCAGCGTGCCGCCGGGCCAGGGGGCCGACTATGGCTACACCTTC
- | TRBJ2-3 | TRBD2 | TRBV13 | CASSFPLAGVDTQYF | TGTGCCAGCAGCTTCCCCCTAGCGGGGGTTGATACGCAGTATTTT
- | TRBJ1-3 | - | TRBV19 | CASSRFTGPRSGNTIYF | TGTGCCAGTAGTCGGTTCACAGGGCCGCGCTCTGGAAACACCATATATTTT
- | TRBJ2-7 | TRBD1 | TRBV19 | CASKGQHYEQYF | TGTGCCAGTAAGGGACAGCACTACGAGCAGTACTTC
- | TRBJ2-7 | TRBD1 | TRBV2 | CASTRQGQSYEQYF | TGTGCCAGCACCCGACAGGGCCAATCCTACGAGCAGTACTTC
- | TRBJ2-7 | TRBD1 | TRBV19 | CASRGQGRGEQYF | TGTGCCAGCCGCGGACAGGGGAGGGGCGAGCAGTACTTC
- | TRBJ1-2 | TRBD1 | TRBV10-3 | CAISDRQGARGYTF | TGTGCCATCAGTGACCGACAGGGGGCTCGGGGCTACACCTTC